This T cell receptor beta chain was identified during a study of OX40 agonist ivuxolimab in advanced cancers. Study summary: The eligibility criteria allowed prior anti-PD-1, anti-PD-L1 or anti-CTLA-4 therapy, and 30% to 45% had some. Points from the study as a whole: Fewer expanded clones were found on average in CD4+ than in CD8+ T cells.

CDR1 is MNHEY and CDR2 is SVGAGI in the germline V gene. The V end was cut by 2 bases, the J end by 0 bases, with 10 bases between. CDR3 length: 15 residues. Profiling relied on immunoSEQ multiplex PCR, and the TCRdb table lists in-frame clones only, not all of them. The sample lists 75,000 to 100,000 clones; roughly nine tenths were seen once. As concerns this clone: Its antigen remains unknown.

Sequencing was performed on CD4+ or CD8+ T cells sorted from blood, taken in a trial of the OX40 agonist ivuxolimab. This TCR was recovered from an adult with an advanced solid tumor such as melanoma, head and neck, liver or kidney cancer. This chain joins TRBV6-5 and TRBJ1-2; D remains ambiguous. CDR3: CASSYPTRANYGYTF. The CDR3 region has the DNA TGTGCCAGCAGTTACCCGACAAGAGCTAACTATGGCTACACCTTC.